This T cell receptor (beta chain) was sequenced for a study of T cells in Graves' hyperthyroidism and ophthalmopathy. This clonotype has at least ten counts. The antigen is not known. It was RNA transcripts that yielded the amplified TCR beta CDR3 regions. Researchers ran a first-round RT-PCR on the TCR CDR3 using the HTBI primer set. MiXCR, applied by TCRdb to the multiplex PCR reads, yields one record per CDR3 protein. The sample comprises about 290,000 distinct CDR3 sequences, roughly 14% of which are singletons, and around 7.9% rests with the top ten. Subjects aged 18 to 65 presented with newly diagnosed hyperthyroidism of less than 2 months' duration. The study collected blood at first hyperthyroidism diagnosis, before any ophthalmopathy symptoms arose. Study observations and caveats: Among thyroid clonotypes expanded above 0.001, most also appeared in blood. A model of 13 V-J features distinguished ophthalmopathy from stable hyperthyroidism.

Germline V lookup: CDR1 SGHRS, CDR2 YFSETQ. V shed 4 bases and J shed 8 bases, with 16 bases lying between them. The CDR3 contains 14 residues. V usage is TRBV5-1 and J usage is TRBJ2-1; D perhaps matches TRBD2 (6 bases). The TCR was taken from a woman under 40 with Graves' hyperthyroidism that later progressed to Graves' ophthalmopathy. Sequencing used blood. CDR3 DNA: TGCGCCAGCAGCATACCGACTAGTCCCTATGAGCAGTTCTTC. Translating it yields CASSIPTSPYEQFF.